The source of this T cell receptor beta chain is a study of identical twins. As concerns this clonotype: What it binds is not known.

The V segment lost 4 bases and the J segment 8 bases; nucleotides outside the gene matches: 7. The CDR3 spans 16 residues. The V gene's germline CDR1 is SGHRS and CDR2 YFSETQ. Each CDR3 protein gets one entry after TCRdb re-called the 5' RACE reads with MiXCR. The sample has about 900,000 distinct CDR3 sequences, over 9% seen once. Broader study findings: Cross-sectional statistics underpinned the conclusions; the same donors were not followed.

The same specimen was also included in a second study, on yellow fever vaccine responses in identical twins.

This receptor was taken from a woman aged 18-29 years in good health. The sample comprised PBMCs. This chain uses TRBV5-1 with TRBJ2-4; 15 bases line up with TRBD2. CDR3 bases: TGCGCCAGCAGCACCGGACTAGCGGGAGGGCGGGACATTCAGTACTTC. It specifies CASSTGLAGGRDIQYF.